Described below is a single T cell receptor (beta chain) sequence and its context. Its antigen is not known. The germline V gene has CDR1 LGHDT and CDR2 YNNKEL (reference sequence). The CDR3 has 19 amino acids. V was pared by 6 bases and J by 0 bases, with 25 bases between. A second PCR of 7 to 11 cycles used a sample-barcoded 5' primer and a J-beta primer mix. Each CDR3 protein is one row after TCRdb ran MiXCR on the 5' RACE reads. The table shows 750,000 to 1,000,000 distinct CDR3 sequences, with just under 30% occurring only once. The record originates from a study of blood T cells in healthy people across ages. Study-wide findings and caveats: Researchers deemed the diversity estimates from one million T cells underestimates.

Researchers collected 9.5 to 10 milliliters of peripheral blood from every single donor. These data also formed part of another study, on T cells of mothers and their children. Per that study: Second-round PCR products received sample barcodes and 2-4 random nucleotides from the M1S primer.

The chain employs TRBV3-1 and TRBJ2-3; D not resolved. Material for sequencing was blood. The sequence came from a woman in her 40s in good health. In nucleotides, the CDR3 is TGTGCCAGCAGTCCGCTTCATTTCGCAGGTCGTGCTAGCACAGATACGCAGTATTTT. Amino acid sequence: CASSPLHFAGRASTDTQYF.